These T cell receptor beta chains were read from a single sample in a study of T cell responses to AZD1222 COVID-19 vaccine. Some clones are missing from TCRdb's copy, which holds only in-frame ones; the method was immunoSEQ multiplex PCR. The sample includes 100,000 to 150,000 clones, approximately 85% of them seen just once. Source: peripheral blood, taken on day 0 of AZD1222 vaccination. These TCRs come from an adult in good health. Both conserved end residues are part of each CDR3. A D gene is named only where the DNA matches it firmly. Part of the rows lack a size; the others show once, few, many or a class for expanded clones.

DNA	CDR3	V	size	D	J
TGCAGCGTAGTTACACAGGGGGCTATGTACGAGCAGTACTTC	CSVVTQGAMYEQYF	TRBV29-1	.	TRBD1	TRBJ2-7
TGTGCCAGCAGTTCACAGGGGAACACCGGGGAGCTGTTTTTT	CASSSQGNTGELFF	TRBV6-5	few	.	TRBJ2-2
TGTGCCAGCAGCTTACTTTTTGGGGCCTCCTACGAGCAGTACTTC	CASSLLFGASYEQYF	TRBV11-1	.	.	TRBJ2-7
TGTGCCAGTGATCGGTACACTGAAGCTTTCTTT	CASDRYTEAFF	TRBV19	few	.	TRBJ1-1
TGCGCCAGCAGCCAAGACCCAGGGTACCTAGGTGAAAAACTGTTTTTT	CASSQDPGYLGEKLFF	TRBV4-1	.	.	TRBJ1-4
TGTGCCAGCAGCTACACCGGGGACCAAGAGACCCAGTACTTC	CASSYTGDQETQYF	TRBV5-5	.	.	TRBJ2-5
TGTGCCAGCAGTTACGGTGGACAGGGCGGGAATGGCTACACCTTC	CASSYGGQGGNGYTF	TRBV6-5	.	TRBD1	TRBJ1-2
TGTGCCAGCTCACCATCGGGGACGGTGAACACCGGGGAGCTGTTTTTT	CASSPSGTVNTGELFF	TRBV18	.	.	TRBJ2-2
TGTGCCAGCCGAGAGGGCAAAGGGGCTCTTGGCTACACCTTC	CASREGKGALGYTF	TRBV7-2	.	.	TRBJ1-2
TGTGCCAGCAGCTTAGCCACGGACAGGGACGCAGATACGCAGTATTTT	CASSLATDRDADTQYF	TRBV13	.	TRBD1	TRBJ2-3
TGTGCCAGCAGCTTCACCAGCGGGGGGTTCGAGCAGTACTTC	CASSFTSGGFEQYF	TRBV5-4	.	TRBD2	TRBJ2-7
TGTGCCAGCAGTGGGGTGGGTGACACTGAAGCTTTCTTT	CASSGVGDTEAFF	TRBV2	.	.	TRBJ1-1
TGTGCCAGCAGCTTAGCCCTTAGCGGGGGTAGAGATGAGCAGTTCTTC	CASSLALSGGRDEQFF	TRBV7-9	few	TRBD2	TRBJ2-1
TGTGCCAGCAGCTTTCTACGTACACCCCCGCTCGAGCAGTACTTC	CASSFLRTPPLEQYF	TRBV7-2	.	.	TRBJ2-7
TGTGCCAGCAGCTCAGGGGGCGCGGGGACCGGGGAGCTGTTTTTT	CASSSGGAGTGELFF	TRBV7-3	few	TRBD1	TRBJ2-2
TGTGCCTGGAATCGGGGGTCCTACGAGCAGTACTTC	CAWNRGSYEQYF	TRBV30	.	.	TRBJ2-7
TGTGCCAGCAGCCCAGGGACAGTCCGAATCTATAATTCACCCCTCCACTTT	CASSPGTVRIYNSPLHF	TRBV28	.	TRBD1	TRBJ1-6
TGTGCCAGCAGCGAGACAGGGGACACTGAAGCTTTCTTT	CASSETGDTEAFF	TRBV9	.	TRBD1	TRBJ1-1
TGTGCCAGCAGTTACTCAGGACCCGGTCACGAGCAGTACTTC	CASSYSGPGHEQYF	TRBV6-5	.	.	TRBJ2-7
TGTGCCAGTAGTATAACCCTCACAGATACGCAGTATTTT	CASSITLTDTQYF	TRBV19	once	.	TRBJ2-3
TGTGCTAGTGGTCGGGATAACACCGGGGAGCTGTTTTTT	CASGRDNTGELFF	TRBV12-5	.	.	TRBJ2-2
TGTGCCAGCAGCTTATTTCTCCGGCAGAACACCGGGGAGCTGTTTTTT	CASSLFLRQNTGELFF	TRBV7-2	.	.	TRBJ2-2
TGTGCCAGCAGCTCTAGCGGGGGGGCTTTCAATGAGCAGTTCTTC	CASSSSGGAFNEQFF	TRBV7-8	few	TRBD2	TRBJ2-1
TGTGCCAGCAGCGAAAGGGCCTTGCACTTAACTGGGGCCAACGTCCTGACTTTC	CASSERALHLTGANVLTF	TRBV6-1	.	.	TRBJ2-6
TGTGCCAGCAGCTCGGGGGACCCTAACTACGAGCAGTACTTC	CASSSGDPNYEQYF	TRBV21-1	once	.	TRBJ2-7
TGTGCCAGCAGCGTACAGGGGGCGCGAGAGACCCAGTACTTC	CASSVQGARETQYF	TRBV9	few	TRBD1	TRBJ2-5
TGTGCCAGCAGTTCCCGGGACCCCGGGGAGCTGTTTTTT	CASSSRDPGELFF	TRBV27	.	.	TRBJ2-2
TGCGCCAGCAGCCAAGTGGCAGGGAACACTGAAGCTTTCTTT	CASSQVAGNTEAFF	TRBV4-1	.	.	TRBJ1-1
TGTGCCAGCAGCCAAGGGGGTTCTGGGGCCAACGTCCTGACTTTC	CASSQGGSGANVLTF	TRBV3-1/TRBV3-2	.	.	TRBJ2-6
TGTGCCAGCAGCGGCCGACAGGGTAATTCACCCCTCCACTTT	CASSGRQGNSPLHF	TRBV9	.	TRBD1	TRBJ1-6
TGCAGCGTTGCAGGGGTCAATCAGCCCCAGCATTTT	CSVAGVNQPQHF	TRBV29-1	.	.	TRBJ1-5
TGTGCCAGCAGTTACGGGACAGGGGTAGAGGATACGCAGTATTTT	CASSYGTGVEDTQYF	TRBV28	once	TRBD1	TRBJ2-3
TGTGCCAGCAGCTTGGAAGCAAGAGCAGATACGCAGTATTTT	CASSLEARADTQYF	TRBV5-8	.	.	TRBJ2-3
TGTGCCAGCAGCTTTATATCTAGCGGGGGGGATCCCACAGATACGCAGTATTTT	CASSFISSGGDPTDTQYF	TRBV3-1/TRBV3-2	.	TRBD2	TRBJ2-3
TGCGCCAGCAGCCAAGGGACAGGGTTAAGTAACTATGGCTACACCTTC	CASSQGTGLSNYGYTF	TRBV5-1	.	TRBD1	TRBJ1-2